Shown below are 2 T cell receptor beta chains from a single sample sequenced in a study of T cell changes during pregnancy in multiple sclerosis. Sequenced by immunoSEQ multiplex PCR; TCRdb stores in-frame clones only, minus some. The table shows 30,000 to 35,000 clones, with 75% to 90% occurring only once. The specimen comprised CD8+ T cells from peripheral blood mononuclear cells, sampled after pregnancy. The receptors were gathered from a female donor with multiple sclerosis, enrolled in a pregnancy study.

The genes are TRBV6-6 and TRBJ1-5; unclear D gene. The CDR3 has 15 residues. CDR1 is MNHNY and CDR2 is SVGAGI in the germline V gene (reference sequence). V gave up 5 bases and J gave up 2 bases, with 13 bases separating them. The CDR3: CASSVGGRGNQPQHF. In DNA form, the CDR3 reads TGTGCCAGCAGTGTGGGAGGACGCGGCAATCAGCCCCAGCATTTT.

The chain is built from TRBV27 and TRBJ2-7, with 7 bases that match TRBD1. Germline-derived CDR1 and CDR2 are MNHEY and SMNVEV (reference sequence). V shed 5 bases, J shed 3 bases, and the junction held 4 bases outside the gene matches. CDR3 length: 13 amino acids. CDR3 loop: CASSPGQIYEQYF. The DNA of the CDR3 is TGTGCCAGCAGTCCGGGACAGATCTACGAGCAGTACTTC.